These 8 T cell receptor beta chains share one sample of origin, sequenced in a study of T cell responses to AZD1222 COVID-19 vaccine. The table came from immunoSEQ multiplex PCR; TCRdb's copy has only in-frame clones and leaves some out. The data show about 120,000 clones, roughly nine tenths seen once. Sequencing was performed on peripheral blood, taken 28 days after the second AZD1222 dose. The source of these receptors is an adult who received the AZD1222 COVID-19 vaccine.

The gene calls are TRBV7-3 and TRBJ2-7; TRBD1 is a possible D gene (5 bases). Germline-derived CDR1 and CDR2 are SGHTA and FQGTGA. The germline V and J ends were trimmed by 8 bases and 0 bases, with 29 bases remaining between them. The length of the CDR3 is 19 residues. The DNA for the CDR3 is TGTGCCAGCGCCCCGGTATTCAATTCAGGGTTCTTCAGCTCCTACGAGCAGTACTTC. Its protein is CASAPVFNSGFFSSYEQYF. Looking up the rest from reference TRBV7-3 and TRBJ2-7 gives the full variable domain: GAGVSQTPSNKVTEKGKYVELRCDPISGHTALYWYRQSLGQGPEFLIYFQGTGAADDSGLPNDRFFAVRPEGSVSTLKIQRTERGDSAVYLCASAPVFNSGFFSSYEQYFGPGTRLTVT.

The chain links TRBV7-8 to TRBJ2-3; D not resolved. The CDR3 extends over 16 amino acids. Deletions cut 5 bases from V and 3 bases from J, with 18 bases between. CDR1 is SGHVS and CDR2 is FQNEAQ in the germline V gene. CDR3 amino acids: CASSRSRHGSTDTQYF. CDR3 sequence (DNA): TGTGCCAGCAGCCGTAGTCGGCATGGGTCGACAGATACGCAGTATTTT.

The rearrangement links TRBV18 to TRBJ2-3; D is unresolved. This CDR3 spans 15 amino acids. The germline gives CDR1 KGHSH, CDR2 LQKENI. The V end was cut by 4 bases, the J end by 2 bases, with 13 bases between. Here the CDR3 reads CASSLKSGNTDTQYF. In DNA, the CDR3 is TGTGCCAGCTCACTAAAGTCCGGTAACACAGATACGCAGTATTTT. The entire variable domain, with the rest obtained from reference TRBV18 and TRBJ2-3, is as follows: NAGVMQNPRHLVRRRGQEARLRCSPMKGHSHVYWYRQLPEEGLKFMVYLQKENIIDESGMPKERFSAEFPKEGPSILRIQQVVRGDSAAYFCASSLKSGNTDTQYFGPGTRLTVL.

This clone was detected only once. The V gene is TRBV5-5, the J gene TRBJ1-2; D not certain. CDR1 is SGHKS and CDR2 is YYEKEE in the germline V gene (reference sequence). This CDR3 contains 14 residues. The V gene lost 0 bases and the J gene lost 4 bases, with 10 bases spanning the gap. The chain's CDR3 is CASSLESAGYGYTF. The DNA for the CDR3 is TGTGCCAGCAGCTTGGAATCAGCCGGCTATGGCTACACCTTC.

V is TRBV7-2 and J is TRBJ2-3; TRBD2 agrees at 12 bases. The CDR3 sequence is 17 residues long. The germline gives CDR1 SGHTA, CDR2 FQGNSA. With 1 base clipped from V and 5 bases from J, the junction kept 7 bases outside the gene matches. CDR3 residues: CASSLEFLAGGVDTQYF. The DNA of the CDR3 is TGTGCCAGCAGCTTAGAATTCCTAGCGGGGGGGGTAGATACGCAGTATTTT.

The V call is TRBV29-1, the J call TRBJ2-1, with a tentative D call TRBD2 (7 bases). V was clipped by 4 bases and J by 6 bases, with 13 bases between them. The CDR3 spans 13 residues. Germline V lookup: CDR1 SQVTM, CDR2 ANQGSEA. In DNA form, the CDR3 reads TGCAGCGTTGGGGCGGGGGCCGGCAATGAGCAGTTCTTC. It is translated as CSVGAGAGNEQFF.

This clone was picked up a small number of times. V and J are TRBV5-4 and TRBJ1-2, with D possibly TRBD1 on 6 matching bases. Germline lookup yields CDR1 SGHNT and CDR2 YYREEE (reference sequence). Trimming took off 1 base at V and 5 bases at J, with 15 bases between the two ends. There are 15 residues in the CDR3. This chain's CDR3 is CASSLRSGGAYGYTF. The CDR3 DNA sequence: TGTGCCAGCAGCTTGCGGTCGGGGGGCGCGTATGGCTACACCTTC.

The chain is built from TRBV28 and TRBJ1-2; TRBD1 is a possible D gene (5 bases). V lost 10 bases, J lost 2 bases, and 11 bases lay in between. The germline V gene has CDR1 MDHEN and CDR2 SYDVKM. The CDR3 consists of 12 residues. The CDR3 nucleotides read TGTGCCATCAATACAGGAAACTATGGCTACACCTTC. Its translation: CAINTGNYGYTF.